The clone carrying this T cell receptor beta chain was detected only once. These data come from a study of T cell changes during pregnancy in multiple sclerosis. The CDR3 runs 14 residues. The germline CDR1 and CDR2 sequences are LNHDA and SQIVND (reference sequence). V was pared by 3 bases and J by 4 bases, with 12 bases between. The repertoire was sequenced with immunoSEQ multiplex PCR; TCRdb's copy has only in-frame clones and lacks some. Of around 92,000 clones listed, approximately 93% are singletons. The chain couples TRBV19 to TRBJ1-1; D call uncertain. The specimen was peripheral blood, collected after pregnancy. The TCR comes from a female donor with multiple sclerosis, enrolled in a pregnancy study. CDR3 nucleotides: TGTGCCAGTAGTATGTGGGGAGTCGGCACTGAAGCTTTCTTT. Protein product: CASSMWGVGTEAFF.